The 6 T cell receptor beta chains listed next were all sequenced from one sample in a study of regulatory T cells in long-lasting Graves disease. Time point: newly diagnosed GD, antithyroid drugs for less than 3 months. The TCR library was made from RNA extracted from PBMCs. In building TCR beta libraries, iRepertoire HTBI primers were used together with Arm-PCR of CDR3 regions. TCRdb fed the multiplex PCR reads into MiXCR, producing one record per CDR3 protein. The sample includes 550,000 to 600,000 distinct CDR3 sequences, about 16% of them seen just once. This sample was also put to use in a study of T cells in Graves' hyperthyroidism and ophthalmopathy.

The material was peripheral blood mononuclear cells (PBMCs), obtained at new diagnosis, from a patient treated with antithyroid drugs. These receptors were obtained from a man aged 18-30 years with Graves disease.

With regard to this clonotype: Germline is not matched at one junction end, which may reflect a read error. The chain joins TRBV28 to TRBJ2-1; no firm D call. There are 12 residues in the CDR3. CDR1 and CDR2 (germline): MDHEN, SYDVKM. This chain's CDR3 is CASGLTYNEQFF. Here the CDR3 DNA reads TGTGCCAGCGGTTTAACTTACAATGAGCAGTTCTTC.

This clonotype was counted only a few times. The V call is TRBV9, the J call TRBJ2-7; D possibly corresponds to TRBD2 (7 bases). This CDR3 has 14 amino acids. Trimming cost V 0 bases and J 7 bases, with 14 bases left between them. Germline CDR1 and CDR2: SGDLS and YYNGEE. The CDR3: CASSVARGGGEQYF. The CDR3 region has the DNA TGTGCCAGCAGCGTAGCCCGAGGGGGGGGTGAGCAGTACTTC. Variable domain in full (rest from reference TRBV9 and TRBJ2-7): DSGVTQTPKHLITATGQRVTLRCSPRSGDLSVYWYQQSLDQGLQFLIQYYNGEERAKGNILERFSAQQFPDLHSELNLSSLELGDSALYFCASSVARGGGEQYFGPGTRLTVT.

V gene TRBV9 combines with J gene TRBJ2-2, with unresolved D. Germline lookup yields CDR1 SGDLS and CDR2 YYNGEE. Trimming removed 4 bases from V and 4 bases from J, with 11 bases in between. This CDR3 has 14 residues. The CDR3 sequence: CASSLTVGTGELFF. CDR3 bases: TGTGCCAGCAGCCTAACCGTGGGCACCGGGGAGCTGTTTTTT.

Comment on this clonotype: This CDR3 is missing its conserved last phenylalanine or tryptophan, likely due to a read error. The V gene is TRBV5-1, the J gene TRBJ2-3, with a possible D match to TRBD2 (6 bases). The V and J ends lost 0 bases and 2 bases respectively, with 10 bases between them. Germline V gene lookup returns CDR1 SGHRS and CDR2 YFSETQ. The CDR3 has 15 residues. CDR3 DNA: TGCGCCAGCAGCTTGGCCGGCGGGATCACAGATACGCAGTATTCT. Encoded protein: CASSLAGGITDTQYS.

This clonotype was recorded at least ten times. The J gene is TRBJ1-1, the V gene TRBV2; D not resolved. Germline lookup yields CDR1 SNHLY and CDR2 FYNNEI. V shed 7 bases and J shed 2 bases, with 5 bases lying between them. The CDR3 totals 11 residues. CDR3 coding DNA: TGTGCCAGCATCTCAAACACTGAAGCTTTCTTT. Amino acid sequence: CASISNTEAFF.

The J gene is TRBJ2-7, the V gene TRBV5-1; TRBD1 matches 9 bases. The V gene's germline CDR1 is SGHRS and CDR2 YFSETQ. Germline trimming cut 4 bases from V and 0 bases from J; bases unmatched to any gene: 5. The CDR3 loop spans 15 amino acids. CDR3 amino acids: CASSQDRGHSYEQYF. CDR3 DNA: TGCGCCAGCAGCCAGGACAGGGGCCACTCCTACGAGCAGTACTTC.